These 13 T cell receptor beta chains share one sample of origin, sequenced in a study of graft-versus-host responses after intestinal transplantation (dated by TCRdb to 2020 to 2023). Library construction relied on the immunoSEQ multiplex PCR assay. The immuneACCESS repertoire file appears here via TCRdb, limited to in-frame rearrangements. These files lack a portion of the clones; in checked studies, under half of the deficit traces to unresolved V genes, and the cause of the others is not known. For this sample there are some 48,000 clones; approximately 95% appear just once. The biggest ten clones account for about 0.23% of the sample. No antigen has been assigned to these receptors. Read against the paper, the sample's time point label means: cells obtained before transplantation from donor or recipient. The source material was unstimulated CD8+ T cells sorted from spleen or lymph node cells, sampled before transplant. Receptors originate from a human donor who was the organ donor for an intestinal transplant.

V gene TRBV4-3 combines with J gene TRBJ2-7; 7 positions match TRBD2. With V trimmed by 4 bases and J by 2 bases, 11 bases remained unmatched. Per germline, CDR1 LGHNA and CDR2 YSLEER. The CDR3 length is 16 residues. For the CDR3, the DNA is TGCGCCAGCAGCCCAGACTCGGGCGGGGGTGCCTACGAGCAGTACTTC. Protein sequence: CASSPDSGGGAYEQYF.

On this clone itself: One junction end disagrees with the germline gene, perhaps due to a read error. The chain carries TRBV7-9 and TRBJ1-3; no firm D call. Germline lookup yields CDR1 SEHNR and CDR2 FQNEAQ (reference sequence). This CDR3 has 16 amino acids. CDR3 DNA: TGTGCCAGCAGCTTAATACAGACTAAGACCGGAAACACCATGTATTTT. It codes for CASSLIQTKTGNTMYF.

The chain has TRBV28 and TRBJ1-4, with 10 bases aligning to TRBD1. Germline values: CDR1 MDHEN, CDR2 SYDVKM. Trimming cost V 5 bases and J 8 bases; bases outside gene matches: 26. The CDR3 consists of 21 residues. CDR3 bases: TGTGCCAGCAGTCCACTCACGCCAGGGACAGGGGCCTCGGGTGATGCGGAAAAACTGTTTTTT. As protein: CASSPLTPGTGASGDAEKLFF.

This chain uses TRBV30 with TRBJ2-5, with 9 bases aligning to TRBD2. The ends lost 2 bases at V and 2 bases at J; junction bases unmatched: 3. The CDR3 sequence is 14 residues long. In germline, CDR1 is GTSNPN, CDR2 SVGIG (reference sequence). The CDR3 spells CAWSLSGGQETQYF. Written as DNA, the CDR3 is TGTGCCTGGAGTCTTAGCGGGGGACAAGAGACCCAGTACTTC. Full variable domain (rest looked up from reference TRBV30 and TRBJ2-5): SQTIHQWPATLVQPVGSPLSLECTVEGTSNPNLYWYRQAAGRGLQLLFYSVGIGQISSEVPQNLSASRPQDRQFILSSKKLLLSDSGFYLCAWSLSGGQETQYFGPGTRLLVL.

The chain combines TRBV4-3 with TRBJ1-1; perhaps TRBD1 as D (5 bases). This CDR3 is 14 amino acids long. Germline CDR1 reads LGHNA; CDR2 reads YSLEER. The V end was cut by 4 bases, the J end by 4 bases, with 13 bases between. The CDR3 protein is CASSPSTGGTEAFF. DNA of the CDR3: TGCGCCAGCAGCCCATCAACAGGCGGCACTGAAGCTTTCTTT.

The gene calls are TRBV7-9 and TRBJ2-7, with 8 nucleotides matching TRBD2. The CDR3 length is 15 residues. V dropped 2 bases and J dropped 8; count of bases not matched to a gene: 11. Germline CDR1 reads SEHNR; CDR2 reads FQNEAQ (reference sequence). CDR3 sequence reads: CASSLLPGGSYQQYF. As DNA, the CDR3 is TGTGCCAGCAGCTTATTACCGGGGGGGAGTTACCAGCAGTACTTC.

The genes are TRBV28 and TRBJ1-2, with 12 bases identical to TRBD1. The trim removed 8 bases at V and 2 bases at J, leaving 9 bases unmatched. CDR1 MDHEN and CDR2 SYDVKM come from the germline V gene. The CDR3 has 16 amino acids. The CDR3 protein is CASQPGDRGPNYGYTF. DNA of the CDR3: TGTGCCAGCCAACCTGGGGACAGGGGGCCGAACTATGGCTACACCTTC.

This chain uses TRBV7-3 with TRBJ2-2; 12 nucleotides match TRBD2. From germline, CDR1 is SGHTA and CDR2 FQGTGA. The CDR3 runs 18 residues. V shed 5 bases and J 0 bases; nucleotides not matched to a gene: 7. The CDR3 DNA reads as TGTGCCAGCAGCCGTCAACTAGCGGGGGGACCGAACACCGGGGAGCTGTTTTTT. This gives the protein CASSRQLAGGPNTGELFF.

The CDR3 coding sequence is TGTGCCAGCAGTTTCCGGTGGGGTTCGGAGACCCAGTACTTC. Its translation: CASSFRWGSETQYF. The rearrangement joins TRBV28 to TRBJ2-5, with no clear D. The CDR3 has 14 residues. In germline, CDR1 is MDHEN, CDR2 SYDVKM. The germline V and J ends were trimmed by 3 bases and 5 bases, with 13 bases remaining between them.

The chain couples TRBV27 to TRBJ1-1; D possibly corresponds to TRBD1 (6 bases). The germline V gene has CDR1 MNHEY and CDR2 SMNVEV (reference sequence). Trimming removed 8 bases from V and 2 bases from J, with 9 bases in between. CDR3 length: 12 amino acids. The CDR3 DNA follows: TGTGCCAGCCAACAGGGAAACACTGAAGCTTTCTTT. Its translation: CASQQGNTEAFF.

The chain recombines TRBV5-6 with TRBJ2-2; D gene ambiguous. Germline V gene data show CDR1 as SGHDT and CDR2 as YYEEEE. The CDR3 runs 12 residues. V was shortened by 4 bases and J by 6 bases, with 7 bases between the two germline ends. CDR3 sequence reads: CASSQGSGELFF. CDR3 coding DNA: TGTGCCAGCAGCCAAGGTTCCGGGGAGCTGTTTTTT.

This chain joins TRBV14 and TRBJ1-6, with a weak D call TRBD1 (6 bases). This CDR3 contains 16 residues. Germline V gene lookup returns CDR1 SGHDN and CDR2 FVKESK. The V gene lost 3 bases and the J gene lost 4 bases, with 13 bases spanning the gap. For the CDR3, the DNA is TGTGCCAGCAGCCACATTCTCCAGGGGTATAATTCACCCCTCCACTTT. Translated: CASSHILQGYNSPLHF.

CDR3 residues: CATSRDRQGGVSNNEQFF. The CDR3 DNA reads TGTGCCACCAGCAGAGACCGGCAGGGAGGGGTTAGCAACAATGAGCAGTTCTTC. The rearrangement joins TRBV15 to TRBJ2-1, with 7 bases identical to TRBD2. CDR1 LNHNV and CDR2 YYDKDF come from the germline V gene (reference sequence). CDR3 length: 18 residues. Trimming at V came to 0 bases and at J to 5 bases, leaving 13 bases not matched to a gene. Filled out from reference TRBV15 and TRBJ2-1, the complete variable domain reads DAMVIQNPRYQVTQFGKPVTLSCSQTLNHNVMYWYQQKSSQAPKLLFHYYDKDFNNEADTPDNFQSRRPNTSFCFLDIRSPGLGDTAMYLCATSRDRQGGVSNNEQFFGPGTRLTVL.